This T cell receptor beta chain was sequenced in a study of T-cell memory formation after mild COVID-19. Study-wide results and limits: Cross-reactive memory apparently joined, as some responding clones appeared in pre-infection memory. Among CD4+ contracting clones, most were CM and EM, and CD8+ ones EMRA.

The germline CDR1 and CDR2 sequences are SGHNT and YENEEA. The CDR3 has 12 amino acids. With 2 bases removed from V and 3 bases from J, the gap between germline ends came to 4 bases. From 5'RACE with constant-segment primers came TCR alpha and TCR beta cDNA libraries that carried sample barcodes and UMIs. TCRdb fed the 5' RACE reads into MiXCR, producing one record per CDR3 protein. The profile shows fewer than 500,000 distinct CDR3 sequences, roughly 23% of them singletons. Only a few counts were recorded for this clonotype. Its specificity is unknown. The gene calls are TRBV11-3 and TRBJ1-1; D unresolved. The sequenced sample consisted of PBMCs or a T cell subset sorted from them (not recorded which). The sequence was collected from an adult woman who had mild COVID-19 (a few samples of this study predate the infection). Cell type and time point are not known. The CDR3 region has the DNA TGTGCCAGCAGCTTATTTGACACTGAAGCTTTCTTT. Translation gives CASSLFDTEAFF.